The next 31 T cell receptor beta chains were all read from a single sample in a study of shared clonotypes between healthy human individuals. The protocol was immunoSEQ multiplex PCR, while the TCRdb copy is restricted to in-frame clones and leaves out a portion. The sample holds about 2 million clones, about 95% seen once. Naivety among CD8 cells was defined by CD45RO negativity and positive CCR7 selection, thereby excluding terminally differentiated effector memory CD45RA+ cells. The specimen was naive CD8+ T cells sorted from blood. All receptors derive from a man aged 18 to 30 in good health.

The J gene is TRBJ1-6, the V gene TRBV5-4; D not certain. This CDR3 spans 15 amino acids. CDR1 is SGHNT and CDR2 is YYREEE in the germline V gene (reference sequence). The V end lost 3 bases, the J end lost 4 bases, and 11 bases lay between the germline ends. The CDR3 is CASSSWQTYNSPLHF. The CDR3 DNA sequence: TGTGCCAGCAGCTCTTGGCAGACGTATAATTCACCCCTCCACTTT.

This chain uses TRBV7-9 with TRBJ2-6; D gene uncertain. Germline V gene lookup returns CDR1 SEHNR and CDR2 FQNEAQ (reference sequence). Deletions cut 1 base from V and 0 bases from J, with 4 bases between. CDR3 length: 15 residues. CDR3 in amino acids: CASSLEDSGANVLTF. CDR3 DNA sequence: TGTGCCAGCAGCTTAGAAGACTCTGGGGCCAACGTCCTGACTTTC. Filled out from reference TRBV7-9 and TRBJ2-6, the complete variable domain reads DTGVSQNPRHKITKRGQNVTFRCDPISEHNRLYWYRQTLGQGPEFLTYFQNEAQLEKSRLLSDRFSAERPKGSFSTLEIQRTEQGDSAMYLCASSLEDSGANVLTFGAGSRLTVL.

For this clone: Other DNA sequences within the sample encode an identical CDR3. The V gene is TRBV13, the J gene TRBJ2-7; D might be TRBD1 (5 bases). The CDR3 totals 13 residues. The ends were cut back, 2 bases at V and 1 base at J, with 6 bases in the middle. The germline V gene has CDR1 PRHDT and CDR2 FYEKMQ (reference sequence). The CDR3 DNA reads TGTGCCAGCAGCTTACCAGGGTCCTACGAGCAGTACTTC. Translated: CASSLPGSYEQYF.

The chain combines TRBV11-2 with TRBJ2-7; D is possibly TRBD2 (5 bases). The CDR3 is 15 residues long. V was trimmed by 3 bases and J by 2 bases, leaving 14 bases between them. CDR1 SGHAT and CDR2 FQNNGV come from the germline V gene. The CDR3 spells CASSFHTDLTYEQYF. CDR3 nucleotide sequence: TGTGCCAGCAGCTTCCACACGGACTTGACCTACGAGCAGTACTTC.

This clone showed up just once. Other DNA sequences within the sample encode an identical CDR3. The gene calls are TRBV29-1 and TRBJ2-7, with 9 positions matching TRBD1. CDR3 length equals 13 residues. V dropped 7 bases and J dropped 3; count of bases not matched to a gene: 7. Germline V lookup: CDR1 SQVTM, CDR2 ANQGSEA. The CDR3 is CSARTGEGYEQYF. CDR3 coding DNA: TGCAGCGCCAGGACAGGGGAAGGCTACGAGCAGTACTTC.

The table lists this clone with a count of one. The chain joins TRBV6-5 to TRBJ2-7; 7 positions agree with TRBD2. Trimming at V came to 2 bases and at J to 6 bases, leaving 10 bases not matched to a gene. Germline-derived CDR1 and CDR2 are MNHEY and SVGAGI. The CDR3 is 15 residues long. The CDR3 spells CASSYGLGGSTEQYF. The CDR3 coding sequence is TGTGCCAGCAGTTACGGTTTGGGGGGGTCCACCGAGCAGTACTTC.

The chain links TRBV5-4 to TRBJ2-5, with D perhaps TRBD1 or TRBD2 (6 bases each). Trimming cost V 2 bases and J 7 bases, with 12 bases left between them. There are 13 residues in the CDR3. Germline V CDR1 and CDR2: SGHNT, YYREEE (reference sequence). The CDR3: CASSFRGETTQYF. The CDR3 nucleotides are TGTGCCAGCAGCTTTAGGGGGGAAACGACCCAGTACTTC.

Details on this clone: Other DNA sequences in this specimen translate into the identical CDR3. This chain connects TRBV6-5 to TRBJ1-5; no clear D gene. CDR3 length: 13 amino acids. V was pared by 0 bases and J by 5 bases, with 5 bases between. From germline, CDR1 is MNHEY and CDR2 SVGAGI. The CDR3 sequence is CASSYSRDQPQHF. The CDR3 region has the DNA TGTGCCAGCAGTTACTCACGGGATCAGCCCCAGCATTTT.

Notes on this clone: A junction end diverges from the germline sequence, so it may reflect a read error. The rearrangement links TRBV30 to TRBJ2-3; 15 bases agree with TRBD2. The germline gives CDR1 GTSNPN, CDR2 SVGIG (reference sequence). The CDR3 sequence is 16 residues long. CDR3 nucleotides: TGTGCCTGGAGTCCGGGACTAGCGGGGGGAGGAGATGCGCAGTATTTT. This sequence encodes CAWSPGLAGGGDAQYF.

The chain carries TRBV6-5 and TRBJ2-5, with D unclear. The V end lost 6 bases, the J end lost 1 base, and 9 bases lay between the germline ends. The CDR3 loop spans 13 amino acids. Per germline, CDR1 MNHEY and CDR2 SVGAGI. The CDR3 loop is CASRGSTQETQYF. CDR3 coding DNA: TGTGCCAGCAGGGGATCTACCCAAGAGACCCAGTACTTC.

The chain joins TRBV6-6 to TRBJ2-7; 8 bases align to TRBD2. From germline, CDR1 is MNHNY and CDR2 SVGAGI (reference sequence). This CDR3 comprises 14 residues. V was clipped by 0 bases and J by 5 bases; unmatched bases: 3. In DNA, the CDR3 is TGTGCCAGCAGTTACTCGACCGGGGGGGACGAGCAGTACTTC. Its protein is CASSYSTGGDEQYF.

This chain uses TRBV7-2 with TRBJ1-2, with 9 bases fitting TRBD1. The germline gives CDR1 SGHTA, CDR2 FQGNSA. With 2 bases clipped from V and 1 base from J, the junction kept 14 bases outside the gene matches. The CDR3 sequence is 19 residues long. CDR3 sequence reads: CASSLLGRPGTGFNYGYTF. The CDR3 DNA is TGTGCCAGCAGCTTATTAGGCCGACCGGGGACAGGGTTTAACTATGGCTACACCTTC.

The V and J genes are TRBV7-9 and TRBJ1-2, with a tentative D call TRBD1 (5 bases). The V and J ends lost 5 bases and 7 bases respectively, with 17 bases between them. CDR1 SEHNR and CDR2 FQNEAQ come from the germline V gene (reference sequence). This CDR3 is 14 amino acids long. The CDR3 nucleotides read TGTGCCAGCAGCGGTTACCAGGGCGGGAGTGGCTACACCTTC. Translation: CASSGYQGGSGYTF.

The chain recombines TRBV5-1 with TRBJ2-3; 13 nucleotides match TRBD2. Germline V gene data show CDR1 as SGHRS and CDR2 as YFSETQ. CDR3 size: 16 residues. The J segment lost 2 bases and the V segment lost 3 bases, leaving 3 bases of the junction unmatched. CDR3 bases: TGCGCCAGCAGCTCGACTAGCGGGGGGATCACAGATACGCAGTATTTT. Residues: CASSSTSGGITDTQYF.

This clone has just one count. The rearrangement joins TRBV11-2 to TRBJ2-1; D gene uncertain. CDR1 and CDR2 from the germline V gene are SGHAT and FQNNGV. The CDR3 is 13 residues long. Trimming took 7 bases from V and 6 from J, leaving 13 bases between them. CDR3 region: CASTLELGNEQFF. The CDR3 region has the DNA TGTGCCAGCACCCTAGAACTGGGCAATGAGCAGTTCTTC.

Concerning this clone itself: This sample also contains other DNA sequences that code for the same CDR3. The CDR3 region has the DNA TGTGCCAGCAGCTCGGGGCAGAACACTGAAGCTTTCTTT. It yields the protein CASSSGQNTEAFF. V is TRBV5-4 and J is TRBJ1-1, with TRBD1 as a possible D gene (5 bases). The V end was cut by 3 bases, the J end by 1 base, with 7 bases between. The V gene's germline CDR1 is SGHNT and CDR2 YYREEE (reference sequence). The CDR3 is made up of 13 amino acids.

J is TRBJ2-7 and V is TRBV18; a possible D gene is TRBD1 (7 bases). The CDR3 length is 14 residues. Trimming removed 6 bases from V and 4 bases from J, with 16 bases in between. CDR1 and CDR2 (germline): KGHSH, LQKENI. The CDR3 spells CASSLEGAQYEQYF. The CDR3 nucleotides read TGTGCCAGCTCCCTGGAGGGGGCACAGTACGAGCAGTACTTC.

The rearrangement links TRBV29-1 to TRBJ2-3; 7 bases are a match to TRBD2. V shed 7 bases and J 2 bases; nucleotides not matched to a gene: 9. This CDR3 spans 14 amino acids. The V gene's germline CDR1 is SQVTM and CDR2 ANQGSEA. The DNA for the CDR3 is TGCAGCGCGGACGAGGGAGGGATCACAGATACGCAGTATTTT. Protein: CSADEGGITDTQYF.

The gene calls are TRBV2 and TRBJ2-5; TRBD2 aligns across 9 bases. Germline loops: CDR1 SNHLY, CDR2 FYNNEI. The CDR3 runs to 15 residues. Trimming cost V 5 bases and J 4 bases; bases outside gene matches: 8. The CDR3 sequence is CASSSTEGLAETQYF. The DNA of the CDR3 is TGTGCCAGCAGTTCCACTGAGGGACTAGCAGAGACCCAGTACTTC.

The genes are TRBV6-5 and TRBJ2-3; the D is unclear. The CDR3 totals 16 residues. Trimming cost V 0 bases and J 1 base, with 11 bases left between them. Germline CDR1 and CDR2: MNHEY and SVGAGI. This CDR3 reads CASSYSSVGGTDTQYF. The CDR3 DNA reads as TGTGCCAGCAGTTACTCCAGCGTGGGCGGCACAGATACGCAGTATTTT.

The chain combines TRBV29-1 with TRBJ2-2; 9 bases agree with TRBD1. From germline, CDR1 is SQVTM and CDR2 ANQGSEA. The V gene end was trimmed by 4 bases and the J gene end by 3 bases; junction bases not matched to a gene: 6. The CDR3 spans 15 residues. The CDR3 DNA follows: TGCAGCGTTGCATCCAGGACAGGGGACACCGGGGAGCTGTTTTTT. Translated: CSVASRTGDTGELFF.

This chain connects TRBV5-4 to TRBJ2-3; D possibly corresponds to TRBD1 (5 bases). The CDR3 consists of 16 residues. Germline lookup yields CDR1 SGHNT and CDR2 YYREEE (reference sequence). V lost 4 bases, J lost 1 base, and 16 bases lay in between. CDR3 DNA sequence: TGTGCCAGCAGCCGCTTAGGGGTGATAGGCACAGATACGCAGTATTTT. This encodes CASSRLGVIGTDTQYF.

The gene calls are TRBV29-1 and TRBJ2-7, with 7 bases matching TRBD1. From germline, CDR1 is SQVTM and CDR2 ANQGSEA. V lost 6 bases to trimming and J lost 2 bases; unmatched junction nucleotides: 16. This CDR3 is 16 amino acids long. DNA of the CDR3: TGCAGCGTGGAGATCGACAGGGTGGAGTTTGCCTACGAGCAGTACTTC. As protein: CSVEIDRVEFAYEQYF.

The CDR3 region has the DNA TGTGCCAGCAGCTTAGGGGCGCGTGGCGGGAACGAGCAGTACTTC. Residues: CASSLGARGGNEQYF. The V call is TRBV7-6, the J call TRBJ2-7; maybe TRBD2 (6 bases). In germline, CDR1 is SGHVS, CDR2 FNYEAQ. This CDR3 contains 15 residues. V lost 1 base and J 5 bases, leaving 15 bases between the germline ends.

The chain recombines TRBV9 with TRBJ2-5, with D unresolved. V lost 5 bases to trimming and J lost 0 bases, with 5 bases between them. Germline V gene lookup returns CDR1 SGDLS and CDR2 YYNGEE. This CDR3 is built from 12 residues. CDR3 sequence: CASRLHQETQYF. CDR3 DNA: TGTGCCAGCAGGCTACACCAAGAGACCCAGTACTTC. The full variable domain, completed using reference TRBV9 and TRBJ2-5, is DSGVTQTPKHLITATGQRVTLRCSPRSGDLSVYWYQQSLDQGLQFLIQYYNGEERAKGNILERFSAQQFPDLHSELNLSSLELGDSALYFCASRLHQETQYFGPGTRLLVL.

V and J are TRBV25-1 and TRBJ2-1; D ambiguous. This CDR3 has 13 residues. Germline CDR1 is MGHDK and CDR2 is SYGVNS. Trimming took off 9 bases at V and 2 bases at J, with 11 bases between the two ends. For the CDR3, the DNA is TGTGCCAGTTCGAGTGGAGCCTACAATGAGCAGTTCTTC. Its protein is CASSSGAYNEQFF. Looking up the rest from reference TRBV25-1 and TRBJ2-1 gives the full variable domain: EADIYQTPRYLVIGTGKKITLECSQTMGHDKMYWYQQDPGMELHLIHYSYGVNSTEKGDLSSESTVSRIRTEHFPLTLESARPSHTSQYLCASSSGAYNEQFFGPGTRLTVL.

The chain joins TRBV30 to TRBJ1-5; no clear D. The V gene lost 3 bases and the J gene lost 10 bases, with 13 bases spanning the gap. This CDR3 is 12 amino acids long. CDR1 is GTSNPN and CDR2 is SVGIG in the germline V gene (reference sequence). CDR3 sequence: CAWSLSISPQHF. In nucleotides, the CDR3 is TGTGCCTGGAGCCTAAGTATCAGCCCCCAGCATTTT.

As regards this clone: Because the CDR3's place on the DNA is in doubt, the DNA is left out and the CDR3 is given as listed by TCRdb. The genes are TRBV12-1 and TRBJ2-7; TRBD1, the table's D call, was not compared with the DNA. TRBV12-1 is described as a pseudogene. The CDR3 totals 18 residues, both ends included. The CDR3 loop is CASSPGQGWGRGAYEQYF.

The rearrangement links TRBV7-9 to TRBJ2-7, with D unclear. Germline CDR1 and CDR2: SEHNR and FQNEAQ (reference sequence). This CDR3 has 15 residues. V lost 0 bases, J lost 3 bases, and 12 bases lay in between. CDR3 protein: CASSLAAEEVYEQYF. CDR3 in DNA: TGTGCCAGCAGCTTAGCTGCAGAGGAAGTCTACGAGCAGTACTTC.

This chain uses TRBV4-3 with TRBJ2-2; D gene unclear. Per germline, CDR1 LGHNA and CDR2 YSLEER. CDR3 size: 18 residues. Trimming took off 3 bases at V and 0 bases at J, with 17 bases between the two ends. CDR3 region: CASSHVLHGHPNTGELFF. The CDR3 nucleotides read TGCGCCAGCAGCCACGTATTACACGGTCACCCGAACACCGGGGAGCTGTTTTTT.

The chain employs TRBV6-6 and TRBJ2-1; TRBD2 is a possible D gene (5 bases). V was cut by 2 bases and J by 4 bases, with 12 bases left in between. Germline CDR1 and CDR2: MNHNY and SVGAGI (reference sequence). The CDR3 loop spans 15 amino acids. The CDR3 sequence is CASSYEADIYNEQFF. The CDR3 DNA sequence: TGTGCCAGCAGTTACGAAGCGGATATTTACAATGAGCAGTTCTTC.